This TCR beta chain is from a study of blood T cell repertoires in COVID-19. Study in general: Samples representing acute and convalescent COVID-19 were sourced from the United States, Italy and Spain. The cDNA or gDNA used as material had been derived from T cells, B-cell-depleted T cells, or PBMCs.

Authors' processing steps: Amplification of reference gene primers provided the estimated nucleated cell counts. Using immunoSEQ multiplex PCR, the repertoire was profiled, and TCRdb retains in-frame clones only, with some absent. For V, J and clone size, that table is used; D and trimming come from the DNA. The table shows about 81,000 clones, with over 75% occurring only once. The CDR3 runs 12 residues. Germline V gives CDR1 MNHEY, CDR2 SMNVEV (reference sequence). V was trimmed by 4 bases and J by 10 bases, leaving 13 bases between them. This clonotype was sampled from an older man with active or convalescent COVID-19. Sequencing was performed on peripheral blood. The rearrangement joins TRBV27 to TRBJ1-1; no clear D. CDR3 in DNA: TGTGCCAGCAGTTCCCACGGTGAGGGAGCTTTCTTT. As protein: CASSSHGEGAFF.